The 17 T cell receptor beta chains given below trace back to one sample, sequenced in a study of regulatory T cells in long-lasting Graves disease. CDR3-region Arm-PCR and iRepertoire HTBI primers produced the TCR beta libraries. A single record per CDR3 protein comes from TCRdb applying MiXCR to the multiplex PCR reads. The table includes 500,000 to 700,000 distinct CDR3 sequences, about 32% detected once. Time point in this sample: persistent/refractory GD, antithyroid drugs over 5 years with positive TRAb. With RNA extracted from PBMCs as input, the TCR library was made. Sequencing used peripheral blood mononuclear cells (PBMCs), obtained when the disease was refractory, from a patient treated with antithyroid drugs. The receptor source for this set is a female donor with Graves disease.

The rearrangement joins TRBV27 to TRBJ1-2; 10 positions agree with TRBD1. Germline assignment: CDR1 MNHEY and CDR2 SMNVEV (reference sequence). This CDR3 comprises 15 residues. V dropped 8 bases and J dropped 4; count of bases not matched to a gene: 10. The CDR3: CASRKPGQGSYGYTF. CDR3 DNA: TGTGCCAGCCGAAAACCGGGACAGGGGAGCTATGGCTACACCTTC.

A single count supports this clonotype. The junction departs from germline at one end; a sequencing error may be responsible. CDR3 sequence: CASSIQGRTSNTGAFF. The CDR3 DNA reads TGTGCCAGTAGTATCCAAGGCAGGACTTCGAACACTGGAGCTTTCTTT. The chain links TRBV19 to TRBJ1-1; D ambiguous. The CDR3 loop spans 16 amino acids. Germline V gene lookup returns CDR1 LNHDA and CDR2 SQIVND (reference sequence).

This clonotype was counted only a few times. The chain couples TRBV7-8 to TRBJ1-3; D call uncertain. The CDR3 spans 12 residues. The V gene lost 5 bases and the J gene lost 7 bases, with 9 bases spanning the gap. Looked up from germline, CDR1 is SGHVS and CDR2 is FQNEAQ. The CDR3 loop is CASSANSNTIYF. The CDR3 region has the DNA TGTGCCAGCAGCGCAAACAGTAACACCATATATTTT.

This clonotype was found a few times. This chain connects TRBV7-3 to TRBJ1-3, with 9 positions matching TRBD1. The CDR3 totals 15 residues. Unmatched junction bases numbered 7, after V lost 4 bases and J lost 6 bases. The germline gives CDR1 SGHTA, CDR2 FQGTGA. CDR3 amino acids: CASSSGQGNANTIYF. CDR3 nucleotides: TGTGCCAGCAGCTCAGGACAGGGGAACGCAAACACCATATATTTT.

The chain couples TRBV29-1 to TRBJ2-3, with 7 positions matching TRBD1. V gave up 4 bases and J gave up 2 bases; unmatched junction bases: 6. This CDR3 spans 14 amino acids. The germline CDR1 and CDR2 sequences are SQVTM and ANQGSEA. The CDR3 region has the DNA TGCAGCGTTGTCGGGGACAGCTACACAGATACGCAGTATTTT. Its protein product is CSVVGDSYTDTQYF.

This rearrangement joins TRBV12-3 or TRBV12-4 to TRBJ2-3, with no clear D. V was shortened by 6 bases and J by 0 bases, with 10 bases between the two germline ends. This CDR3 has 14 residues. The CDR3 reads CASSYRVSTDTQYF. In DNA form, the CDR3 reads TGTGCCAGCAGCTACAGAGTGAGCACAGATACGCAGTATTTT.

V gene TRBV20-1 combines with J gene TRBJ1-5, with a tentative D call TRBD1 (5 bases). The CDR3 is made up of 14 amino acids. CDR1 is DFQATT and CDR2 is SNEGSKA in the germline V gene (reference sequence). Trimming shortened V by 0 bases and J by 4 bases, and 10 bases separated the two germline ends. The CDR3 DNA sequence: TGCAGTGCTAGAGATGCAGGGCAAAATCAGCCCCAGCATTTT. Its protein is CSARDAGQNQPQHF.

This clonotype was found a few times. V and J are TRBV29-1 and TRBJ1-3, with D unclear. Germline assignment: CDR1 SQVTM and CDR2 ANQGSEA. The CDR3 consists of 13 residues. V lost 7 bases to trimming and J lost 0 bases, with 10 bases between them. The CDR3 DNA follows: TGCAGCGCCCGAGCTCCCTCTGGAAACACCATATATTTT. It encodes CSARAPSGNTIYF.

Concerning this clonotype itself: A much larger clone differs by one base, so this may be a read error. The rearrangement joins TRBV29-1 to TRBJ1-2; TRBD1 might be the D (5 bases). This CDR3 spans 14 amino acids. V lost 6 bases and J 7 bases, leaving 21 bases between the germline ends. In germline, CDR1 is SQVTM, CDR2 ANQGSEA. The CDR3 protein is CSVDPPGTICGYTF. CDR3 sequence (DNA): TGCAGCGTGGACCCCCCAGGGACCATTTGTGGCTACACCTTC. Looking up the rest from reference TRBV29-1 and TRBJ1-2 gives the full variable domain: SAVISQKPSRDICQRGTSLTIQCQVDSQVTMMFWYRQQPGQSLTLIATANQGSEATYESGFVIDKFPISRPNLTFSTLTVSNMSPEDSSIYLCSVDPPGTICGYTFGSGTRLTVV.

This clonotype was picked up many times. The chain employs TRBV2 and TRBJ1-1, with D uncertain. The germline V gene encodes CDR1 SNHLY and CDR2 FYNNEI. V was pared by 1 base and J by 7 bases, with 10 bases between. The CDR3 contains 13 residues. The CDR3 loop reads CASSEVWRNEAFF. The CDR3 nucleotides are TGTGCCAGCAGTGAAGTATGGAGGAATGAAGCTTTCTTT.

Notes on this clonotype: A much larger clone lies a single base off, so this may be a read error. This chain uses TRBV12-3 or TRBV12-4 with TRBJ1-3; no reliable D call. CDR3 length: 13 amino acids. The CDR3 reads CAGSPNSGNTIYF. The CDR3 nucleotides are TGTGCCGGCAGCCCAAACTCTGGAAACACCATATATTTT.

This clonotype was picked up a small number of times. The V and J genes are TRBV20-1 and TRBJ2-7, with D possibly matching TRBD1 (5 bases). The CDR3 length is 14 residues. The germline V gene encodes CDR1 DFQATT and CDR2 SNEGSKA (reference sequence). Between the trimmed V and J ends, which lost 0 bases and 5 bases, there was a span of 14 bases. The CDR3 region is CSAREEGAWDEQYF. CDR3 coding DNA: TGCAGTGCTAGAGAGGAAGGGGCTTGGGACGAGCAGTACTTC.

This chain connects TRBV5-6 to TRBJ1-2; D not certain. CDR1 is SGHDT, CDR2 YYEEEE, per germline. This CDR3 region has 14 residues. The V end lost 0 bases, the J end lost 2 bases, and 8 bases lay between the germline ends. The CDR3 DNA sequence: TGTGCCAGCAGCTTGGTCACAGAGAACTATGGCTACACCTTC. Amino acid sequence: CASSLVTENYGYTF.

This sequence joins TRBV25-1 and TRBJ1-2, with TRBD1 as a possible D gene (5 bases). Germline CDR1 is MGHDK and CDR2 is SYGVNS. V was trimmed by 0 bases and J by 5 bases, leaving 10 bases between them. This CDR3 contains 14 residues. The CDR3 sequence: CASSEYAGSYGYTF. Here the CDR3 DNA reads TGTGCCAGCAGTGAATACGCAGGGTCTTATGGCTACACCTTC.

The rearrangement uses TRBV3-1 and TRBJ1-4, with TRBD1 matching over 10 bases. The trim removed 3 bases at V and 1 base at J, leaving 5 bases unmatched. Germline V lookup: CDR1 LGHDT, CDR2 YNNKEL (reference sequence). This CDR3 is built from 17 residues. The CDR3 region has the DNA TGTGCCAGCAGCCACGAGGGACAGGGGCTAACTAATGAAAAACTGTTTTTT. It is translated as CASSHEGQGLTNEKLFF.

This clonotype appeared a few times. A read error may explain this, as a much larger clone is one base away. The chain uses TRBV11-3 and TRBJ1-1; no clear D. The germline CDR1 and CDR2 sequences are SGHNT and YENEEA. CDR3 size: 12 residues. The V gene lost 5 bases and the J gene lost 3 bases, with 7 bases spanning the gap. The CDR3 here is CASSIRDTEAFF. As DNA, the CDR3 is TGTGCCAGCAGCATAAGGGACACTGAAGCTTTCTTT.

The chain employs TRBV14 and TRBJ1-3, with D unresolved. Germline V lookup: CDR1 SGHDN, CDR2 FVKESK. The V end was cut by 3 bases, the J end by 4 bases, with 10 bases between. The CDR3 extends over 14 amino acids. The CDR3 DNA reads as TGTGCCAGCAGCCAGCAAAGTATCGGAAACACCATATATTTT. Residues: CASSQQSIGNTIYF.